The sequence of this T cell receptor (beta chain) was determined in a study of T-cell reconstitution after alpha-beta-depleted transplantation in children. The sample holds many counts of this clonotype. What it binds is unknown. General study results and limits: Expanded graft clones, several hundred of them, were reportedly the source of alpha-beta T cells about two months after transplant. Elevated TCRbeta diversity at day 60 was traced, in some patients, to surviving recipient T cells and thymic progenitors. By one year post-transplant, T-cell counts and diversity largely arose from T cells that were newly produced.

For TCRbeta, the library was prepared with unique molecular identifiers. TCRdb re-derived calls from the PCR reads in MiXCR, one entry per CDR3 protein. The repertoire has some 29,000 distinct CDR3 sequences, around 6.3% of them found once; the top ten carry around 7%. The ends were cut back, 4 bases at V and 0 bases at J, with 14 bases in the middle. The germline V gene encodes CDR1 SGHDT and CDR2 YYEEEE. The CDR3 extends over 17 amino acids. The TCR was taken from a male patient between 5 and 17 years old who had a stem cell transplant for acute myeloid leukemia, so the T cells may come from the graft donor. The material was PBMCs, mostly from graft donor cells, obtained 180 days after TCRalphabeta/CD19-depleted stem cell transplant. This chain connects TRBV5-6 to TRBJ1-6; D possibly corresponds to TRBD1 (5 bases). CDR3: CASSPRGVSSYNSPLHF. CDR3 sequence (DNA): TGTGCCAGCAGCCCGAGAGGGGTGAGCTCCTATAATTCACCCCTCCACTTT. The full variable domain, its missing parts supplied by reference TRBV5-6 and TRBJ1-6, is DAGVTQSPTHLIKTRGQQVTLRCSPKSGHDTVSWYQQALGQGPQFIFQYYEEEERQRGNFPDRFSGHQFPNYSSELNVNALLLGDSALYLCASSPRGVSSYNSPLHFGNGTRLTVT.